These 20 T cell receptor beta chains came from one sample sequenced in a study of T cell responses to AZD1222 COVID-19 vaccine. Method: immunoSEQ multiplex PCR; TCRdb's copy keeps in-frame clones and lacks some. The sample carries 150,000 to 200,000 clones, 92% recorded once. Source: peripheral blood, taken on day 0 of AZD1222 vaccination. These receptors all stem from an adult in good health.

The rearrangement links TRBV2 to TRBJ1-2, with unresolved D. Deletions cut 4 bases from V and 4 bases from J, with 13 bases between. Germline values: CDR1 SNHLY, CDR2 FYNNEI. The CDR3 is 14 residues long. CDR3 coding DNA: TGTGCCAGCAGTGGGGCCAGATTGGGCTATGGCTACACCTTC. The encoded protein is CASSGARLGYGYTF.

The gene calls are TRBV28 and TRBJ2-7; perhaps TRBD2 as D (5 bases). Trimming pared 3 bases from V and 6 bases from J, leaving 9 bases between. There are 12 residues in the CDR3. Germline CDR1 and CDR2: MDHEN and SYDVKM. This CDR3 is CASSFLGSEQYV. The CDR3 DNA sequence: TGTGCCAGCAGTTTCTTAGGGAGCGAGCAGTACGTC.

V gene TRBV30 combines with J gene TRBJ2-2; D is unresolved. The CDR3 is 14 residues long. V was trimmed by 2 bases and J by 6 bases, leaving 13 bases between them. Germline CDR1 reads GTSNPN; CDR2 reads SVGIG (reference sequence). The CDR3 region has the DNA TGTGCCTGGAGTATACGAGCGTACTCCGGGGAGCTGTTTTTT. Encoded protein: CAWSIRAYSGELFF.

The V call is TRBV19, the J call TRBJ1-3; TRBD1 matches 9 bases. CDR3 size: 16 residues. The junction had 7 bases not matched to a gene; V was cut back by 3 bases and J by 4 bases. Germline CDR1 LNHDA, CDR2 SQIVND (reference sequence). DNA of the CDR3: TGTGCCAGTAGTATCACCCGGACAGGGGCAGGAAACACCATATATTTT. Translated: CASSITRTGAGNTIYF.

The chain links TRBV5-5 to TRBJ2-1, with 12 bases aligning to TRBD1. Trimming removed 1 base from V and 10 bases from J; junction bases left unmatched: 6. This CDR3 has 15 residues. Germline V gives CDR1 SGHKS, CDR2 YYEKEE (reference sequence). The CDR3 region has the DNA TGTGCCAGCAGCTTGAGGGACAGGGGGCAGGGGGAGCAGTTCTTC. As protein: CASSLRDRGQGEQFF.

The chain recombines TRBV4-1 with TRBJ1-5; D perhaps matches TRBD1 (6 bases). Germline V gene data show CDR1 as MGHRA and CDR2 as YSYEKL. V was clipped by 2 bases and J by 7 bases, with 12 bases between them. The CDR3 contains 14 residues. CDR3 in DNA: TGCGCCAGCAGCCAAAAGGGGGTCGGACAGCCCCAGCATTTT. Its protein is CASSQKGVGQPQHF.

The chain has TRBV24-1 and TRBJ1-5, with 8 bases identical to TRBD1. Trimming took 12 bases from V and 7 from J; bases not matched to a gene: 10. CDR1 and CDR2 (germline): KGHDR, SFDVKD. The CDR3 is 13 amino acids. In DNA, the CDR3 is TGTGCCTCGGGAGACAGGGGAGGGCAGCCCCAGCATTTT. As protein: CASGDRGGQPQHF.

The DNA of the CDR3 is TGCGCCAGCAGCCATAGACTAGCGGGGGTACTGGACGAGCAGTACTTC. Protein sequence: CASSHRLAGVLDEQYF. The chain links TRBV4-1 to TRBJ2-7; 12 bases line up with TRBD2. Germline V CDR1 and CDR2: MGHRA, YSYEKL. The junction had 8 bases not matched to a gene; V was cut back by 3 bases and J by 5 bases. The CDR3 consists of 16 residues.

The J gene is TRBJ2-7, the V gene TRBV19; a possible D gene is TRBD2 (6 bases). Germline CDR1 reads LNHDA; CDR2 reads SQIVND (reference sequence). This CDR3 has 14 residues. V was pared by 3 bases and J by 0 bases, with 9 bases between. CDR3 coding DNA: TGTGCCAGTAGTATGGGAGGAAACTCCTACGAGCAGTACTTC. This codes for CASSMGGNSYEQYF.

The rearrangement uses TRBV10-1 and TRBJ2-7; possibly TRBD2 for D (5 bases). Between the trimmed V and J ends, which lost 5 bases and 1 base, there was a span of 6 bases. CDR3 length: 12 residues. Germline CDR1 WNHNN, CDR2 SYGVQD (reference sequence). CDR3 nucleotide sequence: TGCGCCAGCAGTCGGGGTTCCTACGAGCAGTACTTC. It yields the protein CASSRGSYEQYF.

The chain employs TRBV4-1 and TRBJ2-1; TRBD2 is a possible D gene (5 bases). Per the germline V gene, CDR1 is MGHRA and CDR2 is YSYEKL. This CDR3 has 11 amino acids. V lost 6 bases and J 7 bases, leaving 7 bases between the germline ends. CDR3 nucleotide sequence: TGCGCCAGCAGGAGCGGAAATGAGCAGTTCTTC. Its protein product is CASRSGNEQFF.

V is TRBV7-9 and J is TRBJ1-4; no clear D gene. Germline V gives CDR1 SEHNR, CDR2 FQNEAQ (reference sequence). Trimming took off 8 bases at V and 8 bases at J, with 15 bases between the two ends. This CDR3 is 13 amino acids long. CDR3 in DNA: TGTGCCAGCTTAGACTCCGGAGGGGAAAAACTGTTTTTT. Translation gives CASLDSGGEKLFF. The entire variable domain, with the rest obtained from reference TRBV7-9 and TRBJ1-4, is as follows: DTGVSQNPRHKITKRGQNVTFRCDPISEHNRLYWYRQTLGQGPEFLTYFQNEAQLEKSRLLSDRFSAERPKGSFSTLEIQRTEQGDSAMYLCASLDSGGEKLFFGSGTQLSVL.

The genes are TRBV29-1 and TRBJ2-5; D gene uncertain. The CDR3 runs to 13 residues. Germline CDR1 SQVTM, CDR2 ANQGSEA. Trimming took 7 bases from V and 2 from J, leaving 14 bases between them. In nucleotides, the CDR3 is TGCAGCGGGCGTACTGGCGGTCAAGAGACCCAGTACTTC. This codes for CSGRTGGQETQYF.

The rearrangement uses TRBV18 and TRBJ1-5, with unresolved D. V was shortened by 0 bases and J by 3 bases, with 12 bases between the two germline ends. This CDR3 contains 16 residues. CDR1 and CDR2 (germline): KGHSH, LQKENI. The DNA of the CDR3 is TGTGCCAGCTCACCACCTAATCGGTCTCCCAATCAGCCCCAGCATTTT. As protein: CASSPPNRSPNQPQHF.

The V gene is TRBV4-1, the J gene TRBJ1-1; D unclear. With 1 base removed from V and 10 bases from J, the gap between germline ends came to 13 bases. The CDR3 spans 13 residues. Per the germline V gene, CDR1 is MGHRA and CDR2 is YSYEKL. CDR3 region: CASSQVESPAAFF. The CDR3, as DNA: TGCGCCAGCAGCCAAGTTGAGTCTCCGGCAGCTTTCTTT.

The V and J genes are TRBV3-1 (or the pseudogene TRBV3-2) and TRBJ2-7; weak D call: TRBD2 (6 bases). Trimming removed 1 base from V and 3 bases from J, with 13 bases in between. The germline V gene has CDR1 LGHDT and CDR2 YNNKEL (reference sequence). The CDR3 has 15 amino acids. The CDR3 is CASSQAAGPSYEQYF. CDR3 DNA sequence: TGTGCCAGCAGCCAAGCTGCGGGACCTAGCTACGAGCAGTACTTC.

V gene TRBV7-2 combines with J gene TRBJ1-3; D is uncertain. The length of the CDR3 is 19 residues. V was cut by 2 bases and J by 4 bases, with 24 bases left in between. The germline CDR1 and CDR2 sequences are SGHTA and FQGNSA. The CDR3 loop is CASSLTTGGIRSKGNTIYF. CDR3 DNA sequence: TGTGCCAGCAGCTTAACAACTGGAGGGATCAGGTCGAAAGGAAACACCATATATTTT.

The chain is built from TRBV6-1 and TRBJ1-5; 7 bases fit TRBD1. The V and J ends lost 2 bases and 6 bases, in that order; junction bases with no gene match: 7. The CDR3 runs 15 residues. Germline V gives CDR1 MNHNS, CDR2 SASEGT. The CDR3 sequence: CASSEYEGAGQPQHF. In DNA form, the CDR3 reads TGTGCCAGCAGTGAATACGAGGGGGCAGGTCAGCCCCAGCATTTT.

The chain is built from TRBV7-9 and TRBJ2-2; D gene ambiguous. In germline, CDR1 is SEHNR, CDR2 FQNEAQ (reference sequence). V was clipped by 5 bases and J by 4 bases, with 14 bases between them. CDR3 length equals 15 residues. CDR3 loop: CASSQYSSPTGELFF. As DNA, the CDR3 is TGTGCCAGCAGCCAGTACAGTTCTCCCACCGGGGAGCTGTTTTTT. The full variable domain, with the rest looked up from reference TRBV7-9 and TRBJ2-2, is DTGVSQNPRHKITKRGQNVTFRCDPISEHNRLYWYRQTLGQGPEFLTYFQNEAQLEKSRLLSDRFSAERPKGSFSTLEIQRTEQGDSAMYLCASSQYSSPTGELFFGEGSRLTVL.

The CDR3 region is CASSEAEGSGNTIYF. As DNA, the CDR3 is TGTGCCAGCAGTGAAGCGGAGGGCTCTGGAAACACCATATATTTT. The genes are TRBV6-1 and TRBJ1-3, with no clear D. CDR1 and CDR2 (germline): MNHNS, SASEGT. V lost 0 bases, J lost 0 bases, and 6 bases lay in between. The CDR3 contains 15 residues.